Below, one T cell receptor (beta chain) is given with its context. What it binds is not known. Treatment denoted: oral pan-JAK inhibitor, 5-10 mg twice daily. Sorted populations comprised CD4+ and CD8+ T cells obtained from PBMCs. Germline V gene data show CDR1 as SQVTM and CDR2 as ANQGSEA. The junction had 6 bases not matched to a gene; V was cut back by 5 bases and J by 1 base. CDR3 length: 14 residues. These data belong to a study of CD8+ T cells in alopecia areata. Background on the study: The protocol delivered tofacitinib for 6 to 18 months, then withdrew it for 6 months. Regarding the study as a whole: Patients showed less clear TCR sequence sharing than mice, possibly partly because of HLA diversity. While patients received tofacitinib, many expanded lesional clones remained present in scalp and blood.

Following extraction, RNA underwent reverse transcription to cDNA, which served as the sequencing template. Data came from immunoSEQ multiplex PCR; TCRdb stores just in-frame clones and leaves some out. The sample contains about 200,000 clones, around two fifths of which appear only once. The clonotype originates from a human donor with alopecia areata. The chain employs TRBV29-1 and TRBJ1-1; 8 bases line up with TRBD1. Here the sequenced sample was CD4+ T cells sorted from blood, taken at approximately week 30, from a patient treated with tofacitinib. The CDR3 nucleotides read TGCAGCGTTTTAACGACAGGGGCGAACACTGAAGCTTTCTTT. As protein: CSVLTTGANTEAFF.